Listed below are T cell receptor beta chains from one sample, sequenced in a study of control samples from healthy donors and cancer patients. Profiled with immunoSEQ multiplex PCR; TCRdb holds only in-frame clones, not every one. Of tens of thousands of clones listed, over 75% are singletons. Sequencing was carried out using blood. All receptors come from a woman in her fifties or sixties in good health. The CDR3 runs from the conserved cysteine through the conserved F or W. The D gene is left open where the match is weak. Clone sizes are given selectively: once, few, many, or a class where the clone is expanded.

TRBV30	NA	NA	TRBJ1-2	CAWMAGTMDDSYTF	TGTGCCTGGATGGCAGGGACAATGGATGACAGCTACACCTTC
TRBV10-1	NA	NA	TRBJ2-1	CASTTGSTKVYNEQFF	TGCGCCAGCACCACCGGGTCTACGAAAGTTTACAATGAGCAGTTCTTC
TRBV2	TRBD1	NA	TRBJ1-4	CASIWTGGEKLFF	TGTGCCAGCATTTGGACAGGGGGAGAAAAACTGTTTTTT
TRBV19	TRBD2	NA	TRBJ2-7	CASSPGLAGAYEQYF	TGTGCCAGTAGCCCCGGACTAGCGGGGGCCTACGAGCAGTACTTC
TRBV10-3	NA	NA	TRBJ2-7	CAISESEGADEQYF	TGTGCCATCAGTGAGTCGGAGGGGGCCGACGAGCAGTACTTC
TRBV5-1	TRBD1	NA	TRBJ2-6	CASSLWTGGSGANVLTF	TGCGCCAGCAGCCTCTGGACAGGGGGCTCTGGGGCCAACGTCCTGACTTTC
TRBV10-1	NA	few	TRBJ2-4	CASSADRKVIQYF	TGCGCCAGCAGTGCCGACAGGAAGGTCATTCAGTACTTC
TRBV18	NA	NA	TRBJ1-3	CASSPNSGNTIYF	TGTGCCAGCTCACCCAACTCTGGAAACACCATATATTTT
TRBV7-9	NA	NA	TRBJ1-2	CASSPAWDGYTF	TGTGCCAGCAGCCCCGCATGGGACGGCTACACCTTC
TRBV5-6	NA	NA	TRBJ1-4	CASRGHGEKLFF	TGTGCCAGCAGGGGGCACGGGGAAAAACTGTTTTTT
TRBV7-9	NA	once	TRBJ2-7	CASSPIYEQYF	TGTGCCAGCAGCCCTATCTACGAGCAGTACTTC
TRBV5-1	TRBD2	NA	TRBJ2-3	CASSFSRAGEGRDTQYF	TGCGCCAGCAGCTTTAGCCGAGCGGGAGAGGGGAGAGATACGCAGTATTTT
TRBV11-1	NA	NA	TRBJ2-1	CASSQTTPSSYNEQFF	TGTGCCAGCAGTCAGACTACCCCGAGCTCCTACAATGAGCAGTTCTTC
TRBV5-6	NA	few	TRBJ1-2	CASSLGIGGPGYTF	TGTGCCAGCAGCTTGGGTATAGGTGGCCCCGGCTACACCTTC
TRBV7-2	NA	few	TRBJ2-3	CASSSQGGRATQYF	TGTGCCAGCAGCTCCCAGGGCGGCCGGGCTACGCAGTATTTT
TRBV28	TRBD1	NA	TRBJ1-4	CASTLGSPRDRNNEKLFF	TGTGCCAGCACTTTGGGTTCACCCCGGGACAGAAATAATGAAAAACTGTTTTTT
TRBV14	TRBD2	NA	TRBJ2-3	CASSPTSGRRADTQYF	TGTGCCAGCAGCCCCACTAGCGGGAGGAGGGCAGATACGCAGTATTTT
TRBV25-1	NA	NA	TRBJ2-2	CASSESNIYTGELFF	TGTGCCAGCAGTGAATCAAATATCTACACCGGGGAGCTGTTTTTT